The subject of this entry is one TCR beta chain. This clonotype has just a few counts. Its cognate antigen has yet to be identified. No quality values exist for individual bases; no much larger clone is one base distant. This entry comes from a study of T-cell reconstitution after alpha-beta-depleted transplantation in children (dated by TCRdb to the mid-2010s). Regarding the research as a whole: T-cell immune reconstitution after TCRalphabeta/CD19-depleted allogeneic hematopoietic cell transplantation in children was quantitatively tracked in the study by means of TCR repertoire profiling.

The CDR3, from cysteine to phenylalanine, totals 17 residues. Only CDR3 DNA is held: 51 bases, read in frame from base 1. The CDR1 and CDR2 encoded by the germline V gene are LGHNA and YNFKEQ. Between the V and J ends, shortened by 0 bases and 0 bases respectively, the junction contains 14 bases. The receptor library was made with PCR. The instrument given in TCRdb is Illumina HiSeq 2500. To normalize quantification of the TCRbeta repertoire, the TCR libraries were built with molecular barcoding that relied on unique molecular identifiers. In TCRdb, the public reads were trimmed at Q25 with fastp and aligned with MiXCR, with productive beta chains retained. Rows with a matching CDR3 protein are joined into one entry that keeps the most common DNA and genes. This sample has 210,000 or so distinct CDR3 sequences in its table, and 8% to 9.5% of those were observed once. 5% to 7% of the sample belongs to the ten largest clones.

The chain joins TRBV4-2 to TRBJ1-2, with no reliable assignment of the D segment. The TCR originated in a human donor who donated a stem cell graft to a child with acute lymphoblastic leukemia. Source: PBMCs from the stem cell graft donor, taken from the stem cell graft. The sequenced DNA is TGTGCCAGCAGCCAAGACGATGTGGCAGGTACTAACTATGGCTACACCTTC. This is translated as CASSQDDVAGTNYGYTF.